This TCR beta chain comes out of a study of T cells in Graves' hyperthyroidism and ophthalmopathy. Study as a whole: Peripheral blood sampling occurred at initial diagnosis, before any treatment.

A few counts support this clonotype. RNA transcripts were the template for amplifying TCR beta CDR3 regions. The study used the HTBI primer set for a first-round RT-PCR of the TCR CDR3. MiXCR, run by TCRdb on the multiplex PCR reads, gives a single entry per CDR3 protein. Here the sample spans fewer than 650,000 distinct CDR3 sequences, 14% being singletons. With 5 bases removed from V and 2 bases from J, the gap between germline ends came to 13 bases. Germline-derived CDR1 and CDR2 are MNHEY and SVGEGT. The CDR3 is made up of 15 amino acids. This clonotype was obtained from a woman aged 18-29 years with Graves' ophthalmopathy. Sequenced: blood. The chain couples TRBV6-2 or TRBV6-3 to TRBJ1-5; D is uncertain. The CDR3 coding sequence is TGTGCCAGCAGTCCATCGGACGGTCGCAATCAGCCCCAGCATTTT. Translating it yields CASSPSDGRNQPQHF.